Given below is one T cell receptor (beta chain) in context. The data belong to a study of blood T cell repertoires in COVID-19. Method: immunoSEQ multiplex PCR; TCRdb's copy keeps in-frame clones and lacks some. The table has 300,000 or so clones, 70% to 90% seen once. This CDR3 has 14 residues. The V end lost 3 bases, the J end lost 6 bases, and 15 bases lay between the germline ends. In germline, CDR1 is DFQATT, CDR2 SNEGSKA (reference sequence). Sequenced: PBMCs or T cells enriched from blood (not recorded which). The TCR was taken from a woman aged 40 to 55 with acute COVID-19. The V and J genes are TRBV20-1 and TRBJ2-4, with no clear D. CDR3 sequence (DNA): TGCAGTGCTAGTACCTTCTCGAGCTTAAACATTCAGTACTTC. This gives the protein CSASTFSSLNIQYF.